This entry lists 14 T cell receptor beta chains sequenced from one sample in a study of blood T cell repertoires in COVID-19. Data came from immunoSEQ multiplex PCR; TCRdb stores just in-frame clones and leaves some out. Here the sample spans hundreds of thousands of clones, more than 85% being singletons. Sequencing was performed on peripheral blood. Source of these receptors: a man in his 70s with acute or convalescent COVID-19.

The CDR3 nucleotides are TGTGCCTGGAGTCGAGGACAGGGGAATTCACCCCTCCACTTT. Translating gives CAWSRGQGNSPLHF. This rearrangement joins TRBV30 to TRBJ1-6, with 9 bases fitting TRBD1. CDR1 and CDR2 from the germline V gene are GTSNPN and SVGIG (reference sequence). Trimming took 2 bases from V and 7 from J; bases not matched to a gene: 3. CDR3 size: 14 residues.

CDR3 loop: CASSKGQGYDGELFF. The CDR3 DNA is TGTGCCAGCAGCAAGGGACAGGGTTACGACGGGGAGCTGTTTTTT. The chain recombines TRBV7-9 with TRBJ2-2; 9 nucleotides line up with TRBD1. From germline, CDR1 is SEHNR and CDR2 FQNEAQ (reference sequence). The CDR3 consists of 15 residues. The V segment lost 5 bases and the J segment 7 bases; nucleotides outside the gene matches: 8. The full variable domain, with the rest looked up from reference TRBV7-9 and TRBJ2-2, is DTGVSQNPRHKITKRGQNVTFRCDPISEHNRLYWYRQTLGQGPEFLTYFQNEAQLEKSRLLSDRFSAERPKGSFSTLEIQRTEQGDSAMYLCASSKGQGYDGELFFGEGSRLTVL.

This clone was detected once. This chain uses TRBV2 with TRBJ2-3, with D perhaps matching TRBD2 (6 bases). Trimming left V 6 bases short and J 7 bases short, with 20 bases between. The CDR3 consists of 15 residues. Germline V gives CDR1 SNHLY, CDR2 FYNNEI. This chain's CDR3 is CASSPGTPPGNTQYF. DNA for the CDR3: TGTGCCAGCAGCCCCGGGACTCCTCCGGGAAATACGCAGTATTTT.

V gene TRBV27 combines with J gene TRBJ1-5; 11 nucleotides agree with TRBD1. Trimming at V came to 5 bases and at J to 8 bases, leaving 8 bases not matched to a gene. Germline loops: CDR1 MNHEY, CDR2 SMNVEV (reference sequence). This CDR3 contains 15 residues. The CDR3 DNA reads TGTGCCAGCAGTCGTGGGACAGGGGGTTGGGAGCCCCAGCATTTT. Its translation: CASSRGTGGWEPQHF.

The table lists this clone with a few counts. The CDR3 reads CASSLRWVDTEAFF. The CDR3 DNA follows: TGTGCCAGCAGTCTCAGGTGGGTGGATACTGAAGCTTTCTTT. The chain couples TRBV6-5 to TRBJ1-1; D remains unclear. Trimming pared 5 bases from V and 5 bases from J, leaving 15 bases between. From germline, CDR1 is MNHEY and CDR2 SVGAGI. There are 14 residues in the CDR3.

This clone appeared once. The DNA for the CDR3 is TGTGCCAGCAGCCCCGGACAGGGTTTGGGCTACACCTTC. Its protein is CASSPGQGLGYTF. The chain has TRBV5-4 and TRBJ1-2; the match to TRBD1 covers 8 bases. With 4 bases clipped from V and 8 bases from J, the junction kept 7 bases outside the gene matches. This CDR3 is 13 amino acids long. The germline gives CDR1 SGHNT, CDR2 YYREEE (reference sequence).

V and J are TRBV7-2 and TRBJ2-3; 14 positions match TRBD2. The length of the CDR3 is 16 residues. The ends lost 5 bases at V and 3 bases at J; junction bases unmatched: 4. Germline assignment: CDR1 SGHTA and CDR2 FQGNSA. CDR3 nucleotides: TGTGCCAGCAGCCCCCGACTAGCGGGAGGGACAGATACGCAGTATTTT. This sequence encodes CASSPRLAGGTDTQYF.

The rearrangement joins TRBV7-2 to TRBJ2-1; D remains ambiguous. Germline V gene lookup returns CDR1 SGHTA and CDR2 FQGNSA. V was shortened by 5 bases and J by 10 bases, with 12 bases between the two germline ends. The CDR3 is 12 residues long. For the CDR3, the DNA is TGTGCCAGCAGCATCAGGTGGGCGGAGCAGTTCTTC. It codes for CASSIRWAEQFF.

This sequence joins TRBV4-3 and TRBJ1-2, with D uncertain. This CDR3 spans 14 amino acids. Germline CDR1 reads LGHNA; CDR2 reads YSLEER. Between the trimmed V and J ends, which lost 1 base and 0 bases, there was a span of 6 bases. CDR3 sequence: CASSQAGSNYGYTF. Written as DNA, the CDR3 is TGCGCCAGCAGCCAAGCGGGATCTAACTATGGCTACACCTTC.

This clone came up once. The gene calls are TRBV2 and TRBJ1-4; 9 nucleotides match TRBD1. V trimming: 2 bases; J trimming: 8 bases; junction bases outside the gene matches: 9. This CDR3 contains 16 residues. Germline-derived CDR1 and CDR2 are SNHLY and FYNNEI. The CDR3 reads CASSERRGQGTEKLFF. CDR3 coding DNA: TGTGCCAGCAGTGAACGAAGGGGACAGGGTACAGAAAAACTGTTTTTT.

V usage is TRBV18 and J usage is TRBJ2-1; 10 positions agree with TRBD1. The CDR3 spans 15 residues. Trimming took 3 bases from V and 7 from J; bases not matched to a gene: 6. Germline lookup yields CDR1 KGHSH and CDR2 LQKENI. CDR3 DNA: TGTGCCAGCTCACCGAGGACAGGGGGTCCGAATGAGCAGTTCTTC. Protein sequence: CASSPRTGGPNEQFF.

The V and J genes are TRBV28 and TRBJ2-5, with 7 positions matching TRBD2. This CDR3 spans 14 amino acids. Trimming removed 6 bases from V and 1 base from J; junction bases left unmatched: 5. The V gene's germline CDR1 is MDHEN and CDR2 SYDVKM. This CDR3 reads CASRGGGVQETQYF. DNA of the CDR3: TGTGCCAGCAGGGGTGGGGGGGTCCAAGAGACCCAGTACTTC.

The chain has TRBV21-1 and TRBJ2-7; TRBD1, the D gene given by the table, was not confirmed from the DNA. TRBV21-1 is recorded as a pseudogene. The CDR3 is 16 residues long. CDR3 bases: TGTGCCAGCAGGGCCATCCCGGGACAGGGGGTATACGAGCAGTACTTC. It is translated as CASRAIPGQGVYEQYF.

The chain combines TRBV18 with TRBJ2-2; 14 nucleotides agree with TRBD2. CDR1 and CDR2 from the germline V gene are KGHSH and LQKENI. Losses at the gene ends were 3 bases for V and 8 bases for J; bases not matched to a gene: 5. The CDR3 contains 16 residues. The CDR3 DNA sequence: TGTGCCAGCTCACCGGGACTAGCGGGAGTATCGGGGGAGCTGTTTTTT. Its translation is CASSPGLAGVSGELFF.